This TCR beta chain was observed in a study of Graves' ophthalmopathy and Graves' hyperthyroidism. Amplification targeted the TCR beta CDR3 regions, with RNA transcripts as the source material. The first-round RT-PCR employed HTBI primers together with the Qiagen OneStep RT-PCR kit. A multiplex PCR was then performed as the second round. TCRdb re-called the multiplex PCR reads through MiXCR, storing one row per CDR3 protein. This sample yields a few hundred thousand distinct CDR3 sequences, of which 15% to 20% are seen a single time; roughly an eighth belongs to the top ten. This clonotype appeared many times. This CDR3 comprises 14 residues. V lost 3 bases and J lost 5; bases outside the gene matches: 7. Per the germline V gene, CDR1 is SEHNR and CDR2 is FQNEAQ (reference sequence).

Sequenced: peripheral blood. The V gene is TRBV7-9, the J gene TRBJ2-7, with 7 bases identical to TRBD1. This TCR was sampled from an adult man with Graves' ophthalmopathy. CDR3 amino acids: CASSLTGSPNEQYF. The CDR3 DNA reads as TGTGCCAGCAGCTTGACAGGGAGTCCCAACGAGCAGTACTTC.